A single sample is the source of the 20 T cell receptor beta chains below, sequenced in a study of regulatory T cells in long-lasting Graves disease. Construction of the TCR beta libraries employed iRepertoire HTBI primers in conjunction with Arm-PCR of CDR3 regions. Via MiXCR, TCRdb re-called the multiplex PCR reads, giving one row per CDR3 protein. The sample lists 250,000 to 300,000 distinct CDR3 sequences; about 18% were seen once. Time point described: newly diagnosed GD, antithyroid drugs for less than 3 months. Researchers made the TCR library from RNA that was extracted from PBMCs. This same sample was also taken into another study, of T cells in Graves' hyperthyroidism and ophthalmopathy.

The material was peripheral blood mononuclear cells (PBMCs), obtained at new diagnosis, from a patient treated with antithyroid drugs. Every receptor here comes from a woman aged 25 to 45 with Graves disease.

This clonotype was recorded at least ten times. The chain has TRBV18 and TRBJ2-1; 7 bases are shared with TRBD2. Germline V CDR1 and CDR2: KGHSH, LQKENI. There are 14 residues in the CDR3. The J segment lost 7 bases and the V segment lost 2 bases, leaving 5 bases of the junction unmatched. In DNA form, the CDR3 reads TGTGCCAGCTCACCAGGGACTAAGGGGAATGAGCAGTTCTTC. This gives the protein CASSPGTKGNEQFF.

This clonotype has a count of ten or more. The rearrangement links TRBV6-2 or TRBV6-3 to TRBJ2-1; D is uncertain. Deletions cut 0 bases from V and 10 bases from J, with 7 bases between. This CDR3 spans 12 amino acids. Germline values: CDR1 MNHEY, CDR2 SVGEGT. This CDR3 reads CASSYSSSEQFF. Written as DNA, the CDR3 is TGTGCCAGCAGTTACTCCAGCAGCGAGCAGTTCTTC.

This clonotype was counted many times. The CDR3 is CASSPWTAYYGYTF. The CDR3 bases are TGTGCCAGCAGCCCCTGGACAGCTTACTATGGCTACACCTTC. The chain joins TRBV7-2 to TRBJ1-2; possibly TRBD1 for D (6 bases). The V and J ends lost 5 bases and 3 bases respectively, with 13 bases between them. Germline V gene sequence: CDR1 SGHTA, CDR2 FQGNSA. CDR3 length equals 14 residues.

This clonotype was seen ten or more times. The CDR3 protein is CATSDSTRLESGELFF. Here the CDR3 DNA reads TGTGCCACCAGTGATTCGACCAGACTTGAGTCCGGGGAGCTGTTTTTT. The chain has TRBV24-1 and TRBJ2-2; D gene ambiguous. V lost 2 bases, J lost 6 bases, and 15 bases lay in between. Germline-derived CDR1 and CDR2 are KGHDR and SFDVKD. This CDR3 region has 16 residues.

This clonotype was detected many times. The chain employs TRBV5-1 and TRBJ1-2; D is unclear. The germline gives CDR1 SGHRS, CDR2 YFSETQ. V was clipped by 0 bases and J by 8 bases, with 23 bases between them. The CDR3 is 17 residues long. Written as DNA, the CDR3 is TGCGCCAGCAGCTTGGGACGGCAGTCGATAGCTATCGAGGGCTACACCTTC. This translates into CASSLGRQSIAIEGYTF.

This clonotype was observed a handful of times. The V call is TRBV20-1, the J call TRBJ1-1; 9 nucleotides line up with TRBD1. J gave up 4 bases and V 3 bases, and 15 bases lay outside the gene matches. The CDR3 is 17 amino acids. Germline V CDR1 and CDR2: DFQATT, SNEGSKA (reference sequence). CDR3 loop: CSASFGHRGPLGTEAFF. CDR3 DNA: TGCAGTGCTAGTTTTGGTCACAGGGGGCCCCTTGGCACTGAAGCTTTCTTT.

This clonotype was picked up one time. In nucleotides, the CDR3 is TGTGCCAACAGTCCTACAGGTCTTGACGGGGAGCTGTTTTTT. Its translation: CANSPTGLDGELFF. This chain links TRBV11-2 with TRBJ2-2; D might be TRBD1 (5 bases). Germline CDR1 and CDR2: SGHAT and FQNNGV. The CDR3 has 14 amino acids. Trimming removed 10 bases from V and 7 bases from J, with 19 bases in between.

This clonotype has a count of ten or more. This chain joins TRBV12-3 or TRBV12-4 and TRBJ1-5; D ambiguous. This CDR3 has 13 residues. V was trimmed by 5 bases and J by 7 bases, leaving 12 bases between them. CDR3 residues: CASSHDTQQPQHF. The CDR3 region has the DNA TGTGCCAGCAGTCACGACACGCAGCAGCCCCAGCATTTT.

This clonotype was seen more than once but under ten times. The chain uses TRBV6-2 or TRBV6-3 and TRBJ1-2; D ambiguous. Trimming cost V 2 bases and J 8 bases, with 12 bases left between them. CDR1 MNHEY and CDR2 SVGEGT come from the germline V gene. The CDR3 spans 13 residues. Written as DNA, the CDR3 is TGTGCCAGCAGTTACGTGGACCCCGGCGGCTACACCTTC. It specifies CASSYVDPGGYTF.

This clonotype was counted many times. The junction departs from the called germline gene at one end, perhaps through a read error. The rearrangement links TRBV5-1 to TRBJ1-6; 9 positions agree with TRBD1. The CDR3 extends over 13 amino acids. The V gene's germline CDR1 is SGHRS and CDR2 YFSETQ. The CDR3 sequence is CASQGQGNSPLHF. The CDR3 DNA is TGTGCCAGCCAAGGACAGGGGAATTCACCCCTCCACTTT.

The table lists this clonotype with many counts. The CDR3 DNA reads TGTGCCAGCAGTCCAAACCGGGACAGCCAAGAGACCCAGTACTTC. It specifies CASSPNRDSQETQYF. The V and J genes are TRBV6-1 and TRBJ2-5, with TRBD1 matching over 7 bases. J lost 1 base, V lost 5 bases, and 7 bases had no gene match. The CDR3 has 15 amino acids. Germline CDR1 MNHNS, CDR2 SASEGT.

This clonotype occurred many times. V usage is TRBV10-3 and J usage is TRBJ1-1; D remains ambiguous. The CDR3 is made up of 14 amino acids. Looked up from germline, CDR1 is ENHRY and CDR2 is SYGVKD. V was shortened by 5 bases and J by 0 bases, with 10 bases between the two germline ends. This chain's CDR3 is CAISTDGMNTEAFF. The CDR3 nucleotides are TGTGCCATCAGTACGGACGGTATGAACACTGAAGCTTTCTTT.

In this sample, this clonotype turned up many times. The rearrangement joins TRBV7-8 to TRBJ1-2, with 12 bases aligning to TRBD1. The CDR3 consists of 16 residues. Unmatched junction bases numbered 11, after V lost 4 bases and J lost 8 bases. Germline values: CDR1 SGHVS, CDR2 FQNEAQ. DNA for the CDR3: TGTGCCAGCAGCTCCCCGGGACAGGGGGCTCGAGAGGGCTACACCTTC. Encoded protein: CASSSPGQGAREGYTF.

This clonotype was counted many times. V gene TRBV20-1 combines with J gene TRBJ1-2; no clear D. Germline V CDR1 and CDR2: DFQATT, SNEGSKA (reference sequence). Trimming took 5 bases from V and 8 from J, leaving 12 bases between them. This CDR3 is built from 11 residues. The CDR3 sequence: CSAEGSRGYTF. CDR3 nucleotide sequence: TGCAGTGCTGAGGGCAGTCGGGGCTACACCTTC.

This chain connects TRBV6-1 to TRBJ2-1; 9 nucleotides align to TRBD1. J lost 0 bases, V lost 6 bases, and 3 bases had no gene match. This CDR3 has 15 residues. Germline V lookup: CDR1 MNHNS, CDR2 SASEGT. This chain's CDR3 is CASRMTGGSYNEQFF. In DNA form, the CDR3 reads TGTGCCAGCAGGATGACAGGGGGCTCCTACAATGAGCAGTTCTTC.

This clonotype was detected a few times. This could be a read error, since a much larger clone is one nucleotide away. CDR3 amino acids: CASSPQESVHGYTF. CDR3 bases: TGTGCCAGCTCACCCCAGGAGAGTGTGCACGGCTACACCTTC. This chain joins TRBV18 and TRBJ1-2; D is uncertain. CDR1 KGHSH and CDR2 LQKENI come from the germline V gene. V was cut by 3 bases and J by 8 bases, with 16 bases left in between. The CDR3 is 14 amino acids.

This clonotype appeared many times. The V and J genes are TRBV6-1 and TRBJ1-2, with TRBD1 matching 7 bases. The junction had 11 bases not matched to a gene; V was cut back by 6 bases and J by 4 bases. The CDR3 is 15 residues long. Germline CDR1 MNHNS, CDR2 SASEGT. CDR3 region: CASRKEGARGYGYTF. CDR3 coding DNA: TGTGCCAGCAGAAAGGAGGGGGCGCGGGGCTATGGCTACACCTTC.

The chain combines TRBV18 with TRBJ2-7; TRBD2 is a possible D gene (6 bases). The length of the CDR3 is 14 residues. The ends were cut back, 2 bases at V and 2 bases at J, with 10 bases in the middle. Germline CDR1 is KGHSH and CDR2 is LQKENI. This chain's CDR3 is CASSPAGSTYEQYF. The CDR3 DNA reads as TGTGCCAGCTCACCAGCGGGGAGCACCTACGAGCAGTACTTC.

Ten or more counts support this clonotype. The chain joins TRBV20-1 to TRBJ1-1, with no clear D. Trimming took 0 bases from V and 6 from J, leaving 17 bases between them. The V gene's germline CDR1 is DFQATT and CDR2 SNEGSKA (reference sequence). The CDR3 has 15 amino acids. The CDR3 sequence is CSARDPDSVEAEAFF. CDR3 nucleotides: TGCAGTGCTAGAGACCCCGACTCGGTGGAGGCTGAAGCTTTCTTT.

The chain joins TRBV6-1 to TRBJ1-1; D is undetermined. CDR1 is MNHNS and CDR2 is SASEGT in the germline V gene. V lost 8 bases to trimming and J lost 2 bases, with 12 bases between them. The CDR3 extends over 13 amino acids. The CDR3 here is CASVRPGNTEAFF. CDR3 bases: TGTGCCAGCGTACGTCCTGGAAACACTGAAGCTTTCTTT.